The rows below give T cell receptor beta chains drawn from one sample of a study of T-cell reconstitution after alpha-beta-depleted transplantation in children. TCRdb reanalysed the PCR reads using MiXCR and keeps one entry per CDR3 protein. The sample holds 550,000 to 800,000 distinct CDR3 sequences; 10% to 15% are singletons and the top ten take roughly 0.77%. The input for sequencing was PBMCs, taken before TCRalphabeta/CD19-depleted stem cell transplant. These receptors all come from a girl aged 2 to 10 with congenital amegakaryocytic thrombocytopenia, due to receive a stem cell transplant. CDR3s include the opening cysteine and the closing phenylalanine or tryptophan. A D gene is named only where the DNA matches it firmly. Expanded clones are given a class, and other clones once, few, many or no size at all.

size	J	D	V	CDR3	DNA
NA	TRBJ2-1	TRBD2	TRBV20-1	CSAKLTSGTYNEQFF	TGCAGTGCTAAACTAACTAGCGGTACCTACAATGAGCAGTTCTTC
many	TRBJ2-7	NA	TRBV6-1	CASSQLLATPYEQYF	TGTGCCAGCAGTCAACTCCTAGCGACCCCCTACGAGCAGTACTTC
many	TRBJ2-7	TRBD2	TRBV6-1	CASSGLAGRSSYEQYF	TGTGCCAGCAGTGGACTAGCGGGAAGGAGCTCCTACGAGCAGTACTTC
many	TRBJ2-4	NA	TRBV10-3	CAISESGSSIISSKNIQYF	TGTGCCATCAGTGAGTCGGGCAGCTCCATTATTTCGTCCAAAAACATTCAGTACTTC
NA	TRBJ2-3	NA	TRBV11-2	CASSPWMSTDTQYF	TGTGCCAGCAGCCCTTGGATGAGCACAGATACGCAGTATTTT
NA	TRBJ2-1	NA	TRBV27	CASRKTSFFNEQFF	TGTGCCAGCCGCAAAACTAGCTTCTTCAATGAGCAGTTCTTC
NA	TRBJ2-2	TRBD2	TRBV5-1	CASSLGSTSGSPGELFF	TGCGCCAGCAGCTTGGGGTCGACTAGCGGGAGTCCCGGGGAGCTGTTTTTT
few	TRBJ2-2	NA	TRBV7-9	CASRGSNTGELFF	TGTGCCAGCAGGGGGAGTAACACCGGGGAGCTGTTTTTT
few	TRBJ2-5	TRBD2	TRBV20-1	CSASGRGGTSEETQYF	TGCAGTGCTAGCGGTCGAGGCGGGACTAGCGAGGAGACCCAGTACTTC
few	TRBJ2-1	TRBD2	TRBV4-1	CASSQFIAGRVGSYNEQFF	TGCGCCAGCAGCCAATTTATAGCGGGAAGAGTGGGCTCCTACAATGAGCAGTTCTTC
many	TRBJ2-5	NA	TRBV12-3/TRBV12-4	CAASGAGETQYF	TGTGCCGCATCGGGAGCGGGAGAGACCCAGTACTTC
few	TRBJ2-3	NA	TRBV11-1	CASSTSKLDGRLTPTDTQYF	TGTGCCAGCAGCACGTCAAAACTAGATGGCCGCCTAACTCCCACAGATACGCAGTATTTT
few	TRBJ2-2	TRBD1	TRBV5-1	CASKGTDTGELFF	TGCGCCAGCAAGGGGACAGACACCGGGGAGCTGTTTTTT
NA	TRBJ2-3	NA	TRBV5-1	CASRRGLTTQYF	TGCGCCAGCAGGAGGGGACTCACCACGCAGTATTTT
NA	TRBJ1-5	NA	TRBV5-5	CASSLDTEYYQPQHF	TGTGCCAGCAGCTTGGACACAGAGTACTATCAGCCCCAGCATTTT
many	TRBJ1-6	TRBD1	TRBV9	CASSPDRANSPLHF	TGTGCCAGCAGCCCGGACAGGGCCAATTCACCCCTCCACTTT
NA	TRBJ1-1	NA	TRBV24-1	CATSDSPPAEAFF	TGTGCCACCAGTGACAGCCCCCCGGCCGAAGCTTTCTTT
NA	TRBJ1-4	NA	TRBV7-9	CASSHTLGDFGEKLFF	TGTGCCAGCAGCCATACGCTGGGGGATTTCGGTGAAAAACTGTTTTTT
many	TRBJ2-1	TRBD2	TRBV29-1	CSVELRLAAHNEQFF	TGCAGCGTTGAGCTTCGGCTAGCGGCCCACAATGAGCAGTTCTTC
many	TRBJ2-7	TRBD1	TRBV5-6	CASSLNRGRNYEQYF	TGTGCCAGCAGCTTGAACAGGGGGCGCAACTACGAGCAGTACTTC
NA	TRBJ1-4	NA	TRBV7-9	CASSWGHGGAYEKLFF	TGTGCCAGCAGCTGGGGACATGGGGGCGCGTATGAAAAACTGTTTTTT
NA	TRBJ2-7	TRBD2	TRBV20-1	CSALAGGYEQYF	TGCAGTGCCCTAGCGGGGGGGTACGAGCAGTACTTC
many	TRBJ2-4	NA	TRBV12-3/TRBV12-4	CASRQNREDIQYF	TGTGCCAGCAGACAAAACAGGGAGGACATTCAGTACTTC
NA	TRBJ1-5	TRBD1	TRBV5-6	CASSQGAGVRNQPQHF	TGTGCCAGCAGCCAGGGGGCCGGGGTACGCAATCAGCCCCAGCATTTT
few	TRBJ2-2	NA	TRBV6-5	CASSFSQLGSQLTGELFF	TGTGCCAGCAGTTTCTCCCAATTGGGGTCGCAACTCACCGGGGAGCTGTTTTTT
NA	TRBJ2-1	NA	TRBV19	CASSANSVGEQFF	TGTGCCAGTAGTGCTAACTCGGTCGGTGAGCAGTTCTTC
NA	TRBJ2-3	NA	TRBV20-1	CSARTSPGDPTDTQYF	TGCAGTGCGAGAACTAGCCCGGGGGATCCTACAGATACGCAGTATTTT
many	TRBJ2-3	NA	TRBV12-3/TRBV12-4	CASSPFLDPFTDTQYF	TGTGCCAGCAGTCCATTCCTAGACCCCTTCACAGATACGCAGTATTTT
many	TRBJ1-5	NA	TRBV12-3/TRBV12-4	CASSFDLLDGQPQHF	TGTGCCAGCAGTTTCGATCTGTTGGATGGCCAGCCCCAGCATTTT
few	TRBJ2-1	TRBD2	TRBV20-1	CSARVVTAGGWDNEQFF	TGCAGTGCTAGAGTGGTTACCGCGGGAGGGTGGGACAATGAGCAGTTCTTC
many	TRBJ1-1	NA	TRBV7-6	CASSPVVGSLNTEAFF	TGTGCCAGCAGCCCCGTCGTAGGCAGCTTGAACACTGAAGCTTTCTTT